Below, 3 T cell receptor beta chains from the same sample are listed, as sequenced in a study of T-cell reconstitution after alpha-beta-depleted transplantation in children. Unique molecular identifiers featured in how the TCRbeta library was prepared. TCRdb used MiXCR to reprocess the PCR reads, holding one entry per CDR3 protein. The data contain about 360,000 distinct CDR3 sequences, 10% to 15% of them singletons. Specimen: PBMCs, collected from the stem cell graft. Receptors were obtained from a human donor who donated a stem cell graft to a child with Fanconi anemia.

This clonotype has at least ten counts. The CDR3 sequence: CASSSSSAQPQHF. The CDR3 nucleotides read TGTGCCAGCAGCTCCAGTTCAGCCCAGCCCCAGCATTTT. The rearrangement joins TRBV12-3 or TRBV12-4 to TRBJ1-5, with unresolved D. The CDR3 runs 13 residues. V was cut by 6 bases and J by 7 bases, with 13 bases left in between.

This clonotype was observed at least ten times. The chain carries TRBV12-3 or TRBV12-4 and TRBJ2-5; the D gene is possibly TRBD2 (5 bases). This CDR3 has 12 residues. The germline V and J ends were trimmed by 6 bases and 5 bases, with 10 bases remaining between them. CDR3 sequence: CASSPRGETQYF. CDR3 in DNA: TGTGCCAGCAGCCCGAGAGGGGAGACCCAGTACTTC.

The CDR3 protein is CASSLPTWTENTGELFF. The CDR3 DNA sequence: TGTGCCAGCAGCCTACCTACTTGGACAGAGAACACCGGGGAGCTGTTTTTT. V is TRBV4-2 and J is TRBJ2-2; the D gene is possibly TRBD1 (6 bases). V lost 4 bases and J 1 base, leaving 16 bases between the germline ends. This CDR3 has 17 amino acids. In germline, CDR1 is LGHNA, CDR2 YNFKEQ.